This T cell receptor (beta chain) came from a study of cytomegalovirus exposure and HLA in healthy donors. Study-wide context: Researchers found that less than 90% of about 400 genotyped donors fell within the Caucasian-associated ancestry cluster. General observations from the study: CMV antigen specificity was confirmed in vitro for a few CMV-associated chains. In a later analysis, a genetic analysis reported fewer productive-TCR N-insertions in an Asian-associated ancestry cluster than the cohort average. In a later analysis, at a false discovery rate of 0.05, approximately 16,000 TCR beta sequences were associated with HLA alleles.

The PCR ran on 60 Vbeta and 13 Jbeta primers. Libraries were prepared by immunoSEQ multiplex PCR; TCRdb keeps only in-frame clonotypes and omits some of them. The sample yields approximately 80,000 clones, of which the top ten take up about 1%. Germline CDR1 is GTSNPN and CDR2 is SVGIG (reference sequence). CDR3 length: 15 amino acids. As regards this clone: Its antigen is unknown. A junction end diverges from the germline sequence, so it may reflect a read error.

The chain links TRBV30 to TRBJ1-1; D gene unclear. This TCR came from a woman aged 30 to 39 in good health and CMV-seronegative. The sequenced sample was PBMCs. The CDR3 bases are TGTGCCGGGAGCCCCCCTACCTTCCTCGGGACTGAAGCTTTCTTT. Its translation is CAGSPPTFLGTEAFF.